A single sample gave rise to the 31 T cell receptor beta chains below, sequenced in a study of shared clonotypes between healthy human individuals. Sequenced by immunoSEQ multiplex PCR; TCRdb stores in-frame clones only, minus some. The sample lists some 1.1 million clones; approximately 75% were seen once. The sample comprised memory CD4+ T cells from PBMCs. Subset reported: CD45RA-negative fraction. The receptors derive from a man in his late teens or twenties in good health. Some clones in this sample may be carry-over from other donors' samples.

The gene calls are TRBV11-1 and TRBJ2-3, with D possibly being TRBD1 or TRBD2 (5 bases each). The CDR3 is 14 amino acids. With 5 bases removed from V and 6 bases from J, the gap between germline ends came to 15 bases. CDR1 and CDR2 (germline): SGHAT, FQDESV (reference sequence). As DNA, the CDR3 is TGTGCCAGCAGCCCTCGGGACGTTAGGGATACGCAGTATTTT. This translates into CASSPRDVRDTQYF. Combining the CDR3 with reference TRBV11-1 and TRBJ2-3 gives the whole variable domain EAEVAQSPRYKITEKSQAVAFWCDPISGHATLYWYRQILGQGPELLVQFQDESVVDDSQLPKDRFSAERLKGVDSTLKIQPAELGDSAMYLCASSPRDVRDTQYFGPGTRLTVL.

V gene TRBV28 combines with J gene TRBJ2-5, with D possibly TRBD1 on 5 matching bases. From germline, CDR1 is MDHEN and CDR2 SYDVKM. The length of the CDR3 is 16 residues. Trimming cost V 3 bases and J 4 bases, with 18 bases left between them. The CDR3 nucleotides read TGTGCCAGCAGTTTTCCCAGGGTCAAATGGGGAGAGACCCAGTACTTC. Protein: CASSFPRVKWGETQYF.

The chain employs TRBV19 and TRBJ2-7; D may be TRBD1 (6 bases). Per germline, CDR1 LNHDA and CDR2 SQIVND (reference sequence). With 5 bases removed from V and 11 bases from J, the gap between germline ends came to 19 bases. The CDR3 runs to 13 residues. CDR3 bases: TGTGCCAGTAGTGTCCGGTCTAGGGGGAAGGAGTACTTC. Its translation is CASSVRSRGKEYF.

This clone was seen just once. This sequence joins TRBV4-1 and TRBJ2-7; D uncertain. V lost 1 base to trimming and J lost 7 bases, with 8 bases between them. The CDR3 has 12 residues. Per the germline V gene, CDR1 is MGHRA and CDR2 is YSYEKL. The CDR3 nucleotides are TGCGCCAGCAGCCAAGCAGAGAGGGAGCAGTACTTC. Residues: CASSQAEREQYF.

V and J are TRBV30 and TRBJ1-1; D not resolved. Germline V gene lookup returns CDR1 GTSNPN and CDR2 SVGIG (reference sequence). V shed 0 bases and J shed 0 bases, with 8 bases lying between them. The length of the CDR3 is 14 residues. The CDR3 DNA sequence: TGTGCCTGGAGTGTACCACTTTTGAACACTGAAGCTTTCTTT. It encodes CAWSVPLLNTEAFF.

On this clone itself: Other nucleotide sequences from this sample produce the same CDR3. DNA of the CDR3: TGTGCCAGCAGTTTAACCGGGGGATATCAGCCCCAGCATTTT. Protein sequence: CASSLTGGYQPQHF. This chain connects TRBV28 to TRBJ1-5; maybe TRBD1 (5 bases). The germline gives CDR1 MDHEN, CDR2 SYDVKM. The CDR3 is made up of 14 amino acids. The germline V and J ends were trimmed by 2 bases and 5 bases, with 10 bases remaining between them.

The rearrangement joins TRBV28 to TRBJ1-5; possibly TRBD1 for D (6 bases). V lost 5 bases, J lost 4 bases, and 15 bases lay in between. The V gene's germline CDR1 is MDHEN and CDR2 SYDVKM. The CDR3 has 15 residues. In DNA form, the CDR3 reads TGTGCCAGCAGTCGGGGCCGGGGGGCAAATCAGCCCCAGCATTTT. Residues: CASSRGRGANQPQHF.

The rearrangement links TRBV7-3 to TRBJ2-5, with 8 bases aligning to TRBD1. With V trimmed by 3 bases and J by 1 base, 7 bases remained unmatched. Germline assignment: CDR1 SGHTA and CDR2 FQGTGA. The CDR3 extends over 16 amino acids. The CDR3 loop is CASSFAPTGAQETQYF. As DNA, the CDR3 is TGTGCCAGCAGCTTTGCCCCGACAGGGGCCCAAGAGACCCAGTACTTC.

The rearrangement links TRBV19 to TRBJ2-3, with 9 nucleotides matching TRBD2. The junction had 8 bases not matched to a gene; V was cut back by 6 bases and J by 1 base. CDR1 LNHDA and CDR2 SQIVND come from the germline V gene (reference sequence). The CDR3 extends over 16 amino acids. CDR3 loop: CASRDRSSGGTDTQYF. The CDR3 coding sequence is TGTGCCAGTAGAGATCGGTCTAGCGGGGGCACAGATACGCAGTATTTT.

Concerning this clone: It differs at one base from a far larger clone, so likely a read error. This specimen includes other DNA sequences encoding the same CDR3. The chain recombines TRBV6-1 with TRBJ1-5, with 9 bases identical to TRBD1. The CDR3 is made up of 13 amino acids. Germline CDR1 is MNHNS and CDR2 is SASEGT. In DNA form, the CDR3 reads TGTGCCAGCAGGGGGACAGGGAATCAGCCTCAGCATTTT. Amino acids: CASRGTGNQPQHF.

This clone occurred a few times. The chain combines TRBV18 with TRBJ2-7; 10 nucleotides agree with TRBD2. CDR1 and CDR2 (germline): KGHSH, LQKENI. V shed 0 bases and J 7 bases; nucleotides not matched to a gene: 6. The CDR3 runs 15 residues. Here the CDR3 reads CASSPPGLAGAEQYF. CDR3 DNA sequence: TGTGCCAGCTCACCACCGGGTCTAGCGGGAGCTGAGCAGTACTTC.

This clone appeared many times. The gene calls are TRBV2 and TRBJ1-4; D gene uncertain. V lost 5 bases to trimming and J lost 0 bases, with 16 bases between them. The CDR3 length is 17 residues. The germline V gene encodes CDR1 SNHLY and CDR2 FYNNEI. Here the CDR3 DNA reads TGTGCCAGCAGTCTGGAAAGGGTTGGAGCAACTAATGAAAAACTGTTTTTT. This translates into CASSLERVGATNEKLFF. The entire variable domain, with the rest obtained from reference TRBV2 and TRBJ1-4, is as follows: EPEVTQTPSHQVTQMGQEVILRCVPISNHLYFYWYRQILGQKVEFLVSFYNNEISEKSEIFDDQFSVERPDGSNFTLKIRSTKLEDSAMYFCASSLERVGATNEKLFFGSGTQLSVL.

A remark on this clone: Within the sample, other DNA sequences also encode this same CDR3. The chain is built from TRBV7-9 and TRBJ1-1, with 9 positions matching TRBD1. Germline V gene data show CDR1 as SEHNR and CDR2 as FQNEAQ (reference sequence). Losses at the gene ends were 4 bases for V and 2 bases for J; bases not matched to a gene: 2. This CDR3 contains 14 residues. This CDR3 is CASSSGQGNTEAFF. The CDR3 DNA reads as TGTGCCAGCAGCTCGGGACAGGGAAACACTGAAGCTTTCTTT.

The V and J genes are TRBV28 and TRBJ2-2; TRBD2 matches 10 bases. This CDR3 region has 15 residues. J gave up 7 bases and V 4 bases, and 6 bases lay outside the gene matches. Germline loops: CDR1 MDHEN, CDR2 SYDVKM. The CDR3 nucleotides read TGTGCCAGCAGTTGGGCTAGCGGGAGAAACGGGGAGCTGTTTTTT. This translates into CASSWASGRNGELFF.

The chain has TRBV5-1 and TRBJ2-5; TRBD2 agrees at 11 bases. The germline V gene has CDR1 SGHRS and CDR2 YFSETQ. The CDR3 is 14 residues long. V was clipped by 6 bases and J by 4 bases; unmatched bases: 5. In nucleotides, the CDR3 is TGCGCCAGCACCTGGGGGACTAGCGGAGAGACCCAGTACTTC. Encoded protein: CASTWGTSGETQYF.

In regard to this clone: The same CDR3 also results from other DNA sequences found in this sample. The chain combines TRBV5-1 with TRBJ2-2; 7 nucleotides agree with TRBD1. The V and J ends lost 4 bases and 3 bases, in that order; junction bases with no gene match: 0. Germline V gene data show CDR1 as SGHRS and CDR2 as YFSETQ. The CDR3 sequence is 13 residues long. CDR3 loop: CASSQGDTGELFF. The CDR3, as DNA: TGCGCCAGCAGCCAGGGGGACACCGGGGAGCTGTTTTTT.

The V and J genes are TRBV5-5 and TRBJ2-5, with D possibly matching TRBD2 (5 bases). V lost 0 bases and J lost 5, with 11 bases in between. Per germline, CDR1 SGHKS and CDR2 YYEKEE (reference sequence). This CDR3 region has 14 residues. The CDR3 protein is CASSLVASIETQYF. The CDR3 DNA follows: TGTGCCAGCAGCTTGGTGGCTAGCATCGAGACCCAGTACTTC.

The chain carries TRBV15 and TRBJ2-5; a weak D match, TRBD1 (5 bases). The V end was cut by 1 base, the J end by 3 bases, with 12 bases between. The CDR3 has 15 residues. Germline CDR1 is LNHNV and CDR2 is YYDKDF (reference sequence). DNA for the CDR3: TGTGCCACCAGCAGAGTGCAGGGTGGGGAAGAGACCCAGTACTTC. It yields the protein CATSRVQGGEETQYF.

The table lists this clone with a few counts. The CDR3 coding sequence is TGTGCCAGCAGCTTAGGAGGGGTCACTGAAGCTTTCTTT. This sequence encodes CASSLGGVTEAFF. V gene TRBV11-3 combines with J gene TRBJ1-1, with D possibly being TRBD1 (5 bases). Germline-derived CDR1 and CDR2 are SGHNT and YENEEA. The length of the CDR3 is 13 residues. The V end lost 1 base, the J end lost 4 bases, and 7 bases lay between the germline ends.

The chain recombines TRBV6-1 with TRBJ1-5; D call uncertain. The germline CDR1 and CDR2 sequences are MNHNS and SASEGT. V was pared by 3 bases and J by 8 bases, with 11 bases between. The CDR3 is made up of 13 amino acids. CDR3 region: CASSETLREPQHF. For the CDR3, the DNA is TGTGCCAGCAGTGAGACACTTAGGGAGCCCCAGCATTTT.

A single count supports this clone. This chain links TRBV28 with TRBJ1-1; 9 bases align to TRBD1. The CDR3 sequence is 16 residues long. V trimming: 5 bases; J trimming: 6 bases; junction bases outside the gene matches: 13. Germline assignment: CDR1 MDHEN and CDR2 SYDVKM. The CDR3 spells CASSPWTGENSAEAFF. CDR3 bases: TGTGCCAGCAGTCCCTGGACAGGGGAAAACTCTGCTGAAGCTTTCTTT.

This chain uses TRBV1 with TRBJ2-3. TRBV1 is classified as a pseudogene. The CDR3 sequence is 17 residues long. The CDR3 coding sequence is TGCACCAGCAGCCAAGCAGTTAGTCCCGCCGGCACAGATACGCAGTATTTT. Residues: CTSSQAVSPAGTDTQYF.

The chain is built from TRBV11-2 and TRBJ2-3; 14 bases match TRBD2. CDR1 is SGHAT, CDR2 FQNNGV, per germline. This CDR3 is 15 amino acids long. Unmatched junction bases numbered 8, after V lost 10 bases and J lost 5 bases. CDR3 amino acids: CATSGLAGDGDTQYF. The CDR3 DNA is TGTGCCACTTCGGGACTAGCGGGAGACGGAGATACGCAGTATTTT.

V usage is TRBV28 and J usage is TRBJ2-5; a weak D match, TRBD1 (7 bases). Germline V gene data show CDR1 as MDHEN and CDR2 as SYDVKM. The V and J ends lost 4 bases and 5 bases respectively, with 14 bases between them. The CDR3 consists of 14 residues. The CDR3 loop reads CASSSPRGRETQYF. The CDR3 DNA reads TGTGCCAGCAGTTCCCCCAGGGGGAGGGAGACCCAGTACTTC.

The chain employs TRBV18 and TRBJ2-7, with D hard to call. V shed 2 bases and J shed 2 bases, with 13 bases lying between them. This CDR3 is 15 amino acids long. Germline CDR1 KGHSH, CDR2 LQKENI. CDR3 region: CASSPDIRTPYEQYF. The CDR3 nucleotides are TGTGCCAGCTCACCAGATATCCGGACCCCCTACGAGCAGTACTTC.

The chain has TRBV5-4 and TRBJ1-1; 7 bases are shared with TRBD1. The ends lost 4 bases at V and 8 bases at J; junction bases unmatched: 14. The CDR3 spans 15 residues. The germline V gene encodes CDR1 SGHNT and CDR2 YYREEE (reference sequence). This chain's CDR3 is CASSEDRTVRSEAFF. In DNA form, the CDR3 reads TGTGCCAGCAGCGAGGACAGGACCGTCCGTTCAGAAGCTTTCTTT.

The J gene is TRBJ2-2, the V gene TRBV29-1; D remains unclear. Trimming cost V 4 bases and J 5 bases, with 14 bases left between them. Germline values: CDR1 SQVTM, CDR2 ANQGSEA. The CDR3 is 14 amino acids. The DNA of the CDR3 is TGCAGCGTTGGACGGACCCTTGGGACCGGGGAGCTGTTTTTT. This translates into CSVGRTLGTGELFF.

The gene calls are TRBV18 and TRBJ2-1; 9 positions agree with TRBD2. The V gene's germline CDR1 is KGHSH and CDR2 LQKENI. The V and J ends lost 7 bases and 8 bases, in that order; junction bases with no gene match: 12. The CDR3 spans 15 residues. The CDR3 is CASFPGAGGPHEQFF. CDR3 bases: TGTGCCAGCTTCCCCGGGGCGGGAGGGCCTCATGAGCAGTTCTTC. The full variable domain, completed using reference TRBV18 and TRBJ2-1, is NAGVMQNPRHLVRRRGQEARLRCSPMKGHSHVYWYRQLPEEGLKFMVYLQKENIIDESGMPKERFSAEFPKEGPSILRIQQVVRGDSAAYFCASFPGAGGPHEQFFGPGTRLTVL.

This clone was detected only a few times. This sequence joins TRBV30 and TRBJ1-5; 7 bases are a match to TRBD1. The CDR3 loop spans 13 amino acids. Germline V gene sequence: CDR1 GTSNPN, CDR2 SVGIG (reference sequence). The J segment lost 7 bases and the V segment lost 0 bases, leaving 3 bases of the junction unmatched. The chain's CDR3 is CAWSVTRGQPQHF. CDR3 bases: TGTGCCTGGAGTGTTACCAGGGGGCAGCCCCAGCATTTT.

CDR3 nucleotide sequence: TGTGCCAGCAGCGACTGGGACAGATACTATGGCTACACCTTC. Translation gives CASSDWDRYYGYTF. The chain couples TRBV2 to TRBJ1-2, with 7 bases aligning to TRBD1. This CDR3 has 14 residues. J lost 3 bases, V lost 6 bases, and 7 bases had no gene match. CDR1 is SNHLY, CDR2 FYNNEI, per germline.

This chain links TRBV30 with TRBJ2-5; no clear D. Trimming removed 4 bases at V and 0 bases at J, with 3 bases between. Per the germline V gene, CDR1 is GTSNPN and CDR2 is SVGIG (reference sequence). The CDR3 covers 11 residues. The CDR3 DNA sequence: TGTGCCTGGACGGACCAAGAGACCCAGTACTTC. Protein sequence: CAWTDQETQYF.